These 19 T cell receptor beta chains came from one sample sequenced in a study of blood T cell repertoires in COVID-19. Using immunoSEQ multiplex PCR, the repertoire was profiled, and TCRdb retains in-frame clones only, with some absent. The sample records 35,000 to 50,000 clones, roughly 85% being singletons. Input material: peripheral blood. All receptors derive from a woman in her 70s in a cohort sampled during active COVID-19.

This clone was detected only once. This chain links TRBV12-3 or TRBV12-4 with TRBJ1-2; D is undetermined. The CDR3 has 11 amino acids. Trimming shortened V by 0 bases and J by 9 bases, and 5 bases separated the two germline ends. The CDR3 coding sequence is TGTGCCAGCAGTTTAGCGCGGAGCTACACCTTC. Protein sequence: CASSLARSYTF.

This clone was detected once. The chain uses TRBV6-6 and TRBJ1-5; TRBD1 matches at 7 bases. The germline CDR1 and CDR2 sequences are MNHNY and SVGAGI (reference sequence). The V gene end was trimmed by 4 bases and the J gene end by 5 bases; junction bases not matched to a gene: 8. This CDR3 spans 15 amino acids. The CDR3, as DNA: TGTGCCAGCAGTTCTCAGGGGGGTGGGTATCAGCCCCAGCATTTT. It encodes CASSSQGGGYQPQHF.

This sequence joins TRBV28 and TRBJ1-2; TRBD1 agrees at 11 bases. The V and J ends lost 4 bases and 4 bases, in that order; junction bases with no gene match: 5. Germline lookup yields CDR1 MDHEN and CDR2 SYDVKM. The CDR3 has 15 residues. CDR3 in DNA: TGTGCCAGCAGTTCCTCCGGGACAGGGGGCTATGGCTACACCTTC. Amino acids: CASSSSGTGGYGYTF.

The rearrangement links TRBV7-2 to TRBJ1-1, with D uncertain. V was pared by 1 base and J by 11 bases, with 11 bases between. The CDR3 spans 12 residues. CDR1 is SGHTA, CDR2 FQGNSA, per germline. Here the CDR3 reads CASSLGGSAAFF. In DNA form, the CDR3 reads TGTGCCAGCAGCTTAGGCGGATCGGCGGCTTTCTTT. Full variable domain (remainder filled in from reference TRBV7-2 and TRBJ1-1): GAGVSQSPSNKVTEKGKDVELRCDPISGHTALYWYRQSLGQGLEFLIYFQGNSAPDKSGLPSDRFSAERTGGSVSTLTIQRTQQEDSAVYLCASSLGGSAAFFGQGTRLTVV.

This clone came up once. An end of the junction differs from the germline gene, which may be a read error. The chain links TRBV30 to TRBJ2-7; weak D call: TRBD1 (6 bases). The CDR3 sequence is 12 residues long. Per germline, CDR1 GTSNPN and CDR2 SVGIG (reference sequence). The CDR3 DNA sequence: TGTGCCTGGAGTCCCCGAACAGGGTCGCCGAACTTC. Its translation: CAWSPRTGSPNF.

The V call is TRBV7-9, the J call TRBJ2-1, with TRBD2 identical over 11 bases. The germline gives CDR1 SEHNR, CDR2 FQNEAQ (reference sequence). V lost 0 bases and J lost 9; bases outside the gene matches: 7. This CDR3 is built from 16 residues. CDR3 region: CASSLASGRAGSEQFF. The CDR3 DNA sequence: TGTGCCAGCAGCTTAGCTAGCGGGAGGGCGGGGAGTGAGCAGTTCTTC.

This clone was observed at least ten times. The genes are TRBV7-2 and TRBJ2-7, with a weak D call TRBD2 (6 bases). CDR1 and CDR2 from the germline V gene are SGHTA and FQGNSA. The CDR3 sequence is 15 residues long. The germline V and J ends were trimmed by 4 bases and 9 bases, with 22 bases remaining between them. CDR3 region: CASSYSGLTTVRQYF. DNA of the CDR3: TGTGCCAGCAGCTACTCGGGACTCACGACCGTAAGGCAGTACTTC.

V and J are TRBV30 and TRBJ1-3; no firm D call. Per the germline V gene, CDR1 is GTSNPN and CDR2 is SVGIG (reference sequence). CDR3 length: 13 amino acids. V was trimmed by 5 bases and J by 0 bases, leaving 8 bases between them. The CDR3 nucleotides are TGTGCCTGGTCTCAGGTCTCTGGAAACACCATATATTTT. Translated: CAWSQVSGNTIYF.

This chain links TRBV11-2 with TRBJ1-4; D gene unclear. Germline CDR1 and CDR2: SGHAT and FQNNGV. The CDR3 loop spans 18 amino acids. V lost 5 bases, J lost 7 bases, and 26 bases lay in between. CDR3 DNA: TGTGCCAGCAGCCCCCTAGGGAGCGTAAATGCAGAGGGTGAAAAACTGTTTTTT. It yields the protein CASSPLGSVNAEGEKLFF.

V and J are TRBV9 and TRBJ2-5; 13 bases are a match to TRBD2. The CDR3 consists of 16 residues. Germline CDR1 is SGDLS and CDR2 is YYNGEE. Trimming removed 0 bases from V and 3 bases from J; junction bases left unmatched: 2. The CDR3 DNA sequence: TGTGCCAGCAGCGTAGGGACTAGCGGGGGCGAAGAGACCCAGTACTTC. This encodes CASSVGTSGGEETQYF.

This chain uses TRBV6-2 or TRBV6-3 with TRBJ1-5; TRBD1 agrees at 7 bases. CDR1 MNHEY and CDR2 SVGEGT come from the germline V gene. Trimming at V came to 2 bases and at J to 5 bases, leaving 6 bases not matched to a gene. The CDR3 spans 15 residues. The CDR3 reads CASSYKAGGDQPQHF. DNA of the CDR3: TGTGCCAGCAGTTACAAGGCAGGGGGAGATCAGCCCCAGCATTTT.

This chain connects TRBV5-4 to TRBJ2-3; 15 bases match TRBD2. V shed 5 bases, J shed 5 bases, and the junction held 6 bases outside the gene matches. CDR1 and CDR2 from the germline V gene are SGHNT and YYREEE (reference sequence). The CDR3 consists of 16 residues. The CDR3 nucleotides are TGTGCCAGCAGTCCGGGACTAGCGGGAGGCGGAGATACGCAGTATTTT. Translating it yields CASSPGLAGGGDTQYF.

CDR3: CASSNSGSGSYNEQFF. The CDR3 DNA is TGTGCCAGCAGCAATAGCGGGTCCGGCTCCTACAATGAGCAGTTCTTC. The chain is built from TRBV13 and TRBJ2-1; 7 nucleotides align to TRBD2. Germline lookup yields CDR1 PRHDT and CDR2 FYEKMQ (reference sequence). The V segment lost 5 bases and the J segment 0 bases; nucleotides outside the gene matches: 7. The CDR3 has 16 residues. Drawing the rest from reference TRBV13 and TRBJ2-1, the complete variable domain is AAGVIQSPRHLIKEKRETATLKCYPIPRHDTVYWYQQGPGQDPQFLISFYEKMQSDKGSIPDRFSAQQFSDYHSELNMSSLELGDSALYFCASSNSGSGSYNEQFFGPGTRLTVL.

This clone has more than one count but fewer than ten. The V call is TRBV4-1, the J call TRBJ2-7, with 9 positions matching TRBD1. The CDR3 consists of 15 residues. CDR1 is MGHRA and CDR2 is YSYEKL in the germline V gene. The V and J ends lost 4 bases and 5 bases, in that order; junction bases with no gene match: 9. The CDR3 DNA is TGCGCCAGCAGCCTAAACAGGGGGCGGGTTGACGAGCAGTACTTC. Amino acids: CASSLNRGRVDEQYF.

CDR3 DNA sequence: TGCGCCAGCAGCTTGAATGCGGGAGCCCTCTCCGCTAGCACAGATACGCAGTATTTT. Translated, it gives CASSLNAGALSASTDTQYF. V is TRBV5-1 and J is TRBJ2-3; 7 bases match TRBD2. J lost 0 bases, V lost 1 base, and 14 bases had no gene match. The CDR3 extends over 19 amino acids. Germline V gene data show CDR1 as SGHRS and CDR2 as YFSETQ.

This clone has only one observation. This chain uses TRBV5-8 with TRBJ2-1; 9 positions agree with TRBD2. V was clipped by 0 bases and J by 2 bases; unmatched bases: 6. Germline V CDR1 and CDR2: SGHTS, YDEGEE. This CDR3 has 17 residues. In DNA, the CDR3 is TGTGCCAGCAGCTTGGAGTCTCGCGGGAGGGCCTACAATGAGCAGTTCTTC. Protein product: CASSLESRGRAYNEQFF.

This chain connects TRBV4-3 to TRBJ1-1, with 7 bases that match TRBD1. Germline V lookup: CDR1 LGHNA, CDR2 YSLEER. V lost 4 bases and J lost 3; bases outside the gene matches: 17. CDR3 length: 18 residues. DNA for the CDR3: TGCGCCAGCAGCCTCCAGGAGAGAGGGGGCTACACGGACACTGAAGCTTTCTTT. This translates into CASSLQERGGYTDTEAFF.

The V call is TRBV7-9, the J call TRBJ2-5, with D possibly matching TRBD1 (6 bases). CDR1 is SEHNR, CDR2 FQNEAQ, per germline (reference sequence). CDR3 length: 13 residues. V shed 5 bases and J shed 3 bases, with 10 bases lying between them. As DNA, the CDR3 is TGTGCCAGCAGCCGCAGGACAGAAGAGACCCAGTACTTC. Translating it yields CASSRRTEETQYF.

This chain connects TRBV5-6 to TRBJ1-1; D is unclear. Germline V gene data show CDR1 as SGHDT and CDR2 as YYEEEE. Trimming removed 4 bases from V and 2 bases from J, with 12 bases in between. CDR3 length: 14 amino acids. CDR3: CASSRELRNTEAFF. In DNA form, the CDR3 reads TGTGCCAGCAGCCGGGAACTACGAAACACTGAAGCTTTCTTT.